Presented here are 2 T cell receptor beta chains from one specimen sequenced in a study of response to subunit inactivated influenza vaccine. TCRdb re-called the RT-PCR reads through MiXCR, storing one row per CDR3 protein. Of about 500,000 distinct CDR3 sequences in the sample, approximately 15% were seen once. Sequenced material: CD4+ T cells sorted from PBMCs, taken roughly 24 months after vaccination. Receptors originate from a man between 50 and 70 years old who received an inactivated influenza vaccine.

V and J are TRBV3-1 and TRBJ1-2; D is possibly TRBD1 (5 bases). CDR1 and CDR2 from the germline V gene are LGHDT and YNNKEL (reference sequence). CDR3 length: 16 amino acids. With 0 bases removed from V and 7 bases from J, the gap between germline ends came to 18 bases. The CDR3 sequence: CASSQDSGRTLSGYTF. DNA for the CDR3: TGTGCCAGCAGCCAAGATTCTGGACGGACACTGAGTGGCTACACCTTC.

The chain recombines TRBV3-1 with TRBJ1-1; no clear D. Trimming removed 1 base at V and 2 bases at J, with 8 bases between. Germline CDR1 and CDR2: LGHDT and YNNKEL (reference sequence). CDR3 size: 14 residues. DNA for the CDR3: TGTGCCAGCAGCCAAGGGGCAGCCAACACTGAAGCTTTCTTT. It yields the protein CASSQGAANTEAFF.